These 31 T cell receptor beta chains originate from one sample sequenced in a study of immune heterogeneity within non-small cell lung tumors. Bulk tumor genomic DNA, 500 to 600 ng per sample, was used as template. Multiple biopsies spaced far apart were taken from each primary tumor during surgery. Samples came from untreated patients having curative surgery for newly diagnosed non-small cell lung cancer. A first 10-cycle multiplex round used 32 V-gene and 13 J-gene primers on TCR beta CDR3. TCRdb recomputed calls from the multiplex PCR reads with MiXCR, one row per CDR3 protein. Among roughly 2,700 distinct CDR3 sequences listed, roughly 40% were seen once. Sequenced: lung tumor tissue. The source of these receptors is a woman aged 45 to 65 with non-small cell lung cancer.

This clonotype is termed medium-sized (0.01 to 0.1%). The rearrangement joins TRBV6-2 or TRBV6-3 to TRBJ2-1; 11 nucleotides align to TRBD2. The CDR3 covers 18 residues. Germline CDR1 and CDR2: MNHEY and SVGEGT. J gave up 8 bases and V 2 bases, and 14 bases lay outside the gene matches. The CDR3 reads CASSYRSQIAGGHYEQFF. CDR3 DNA: TGTGCCAGCAGTTACCGAAGCCAAATAGCGGGGGGGCACTATGAGCAGTTCTTC.

V gene TRBV6-2 or TRBV6-3 combines with J gene TRBJ2-1; 7 positions match TRBD2. J gave up 14 bases and V 2 bases, and 6 bases lay outside the gene matches. The germline gives CDR1 MNHEY, CDR2 SVGEGT. This CDR3 is built from 12 residues. As DNA, the CDR3 is TGTGCCAGCAGTTACGGTGCGGGAGATGAGTTCTTC. Its translation is CASSYGAGDEFF.

By share of the sample, this clonotype is medium-sized. The chain links TRBV14 to TRBJ1-2; TRBD1 matches 7 bases. J was trimmed by 4 bases and V by 8 bases; bases with no gene match: 1. The CDR3 has 11 amino acids. Germline loops: CDR1 SGHDN, CDR2 FVKESK. CDR3 in DNA: TGTGCCAGCGGGACAGCCTATGGCTACACCTTC. Amino acids: CASGTAYGYTF.

This clonotype was recorded only once. The gene calls are TRBV5-1 and TRBJ2-7, with 8 bases matching TRBD1. Trimming at V came to 4 bases and at J to 3 bases, leaving 9 bases not matched to a gene. The germline V gene has CDR1 SGHRS and CDR2 YFSETQ. The CDR3 is made up of 15 amino acids. For the CDR3, the DNA is TGCGCCAGCAGCGCCTGGACAGGGATTGGCTACGAGCAGTACTTC. It encodes CASSAWTGIGYEQYF.

With respect to this clonotype: With a much larger clone just one base away, this may be a read error. V usage is TRBV9 and J usage is TRBJ1-1; a weak D match, TRBD1 (6 bases). Per the germline V gene, CDR1 is SGDLS and CDR2 is YYNGEE. This CDR3 contains 18 residues. CDR3: CASSAERGNQGRNTEDFF. Here the CDR3 DNA reads TGTGCCAGCAGCGCCGAGAGGGGTAATCAGGGGAGGAACACTGAAGATTTCTTT.

This clonotype counts as medium-sized. The chain combines TRBV20-1 with TRBJ2-7; 12 nucleotides agree with TRBD2. V shed 5 bases, J shed 13 bases, and the junction held 12 bases outside the gene matches. The CDR3 extends over 13 amino acids. CDR1 is DFQATT and CDR2 is SNEGSKA in the germline V gene (reference sequence). CDR3 loop: CSAFRASGRGLYF. Here the CDR3 DNA reads TGCAGTGCTTTTCGGGCTAGCGGGAGGGGCCTCTACTTC.

This clonotype came up once. The rearrangement joins TRBV12-3 or TRBV12-4 to TRBJ2-7; 9 bases map to TRBD1. The ends lost 3 bases at V and 6 bases at J; junction bases unmatched: 3. The CDR3 is 13 amino acids. This CDR3 reads CASSLGTGIEQYF. As DNA, the CDR3 is TGTGCCAGCAGTTTGGGGACAGGGATCGAGCAGTACTTC.

Within the sample, this clonotype is medium-sized. The V call is TRBV2, the J call TRBJ2-1, with D unclear. The V gene's germline CDR1 is SNHLY and CDR2 FYNNEI. This CDR3 is built from 12 residues. Trimming cost V 4 bases and J 8 bases, with 9 bases left between them. The CDR3 DNA is TGTGCCAGCAGTGGGGGTCAGGATGAGCAGTTCTTC. Encoded protein: CASSGGQDEQFF. Filled out from reference TRBV2 and TRBJ2-1, the complete variable domain reads EPEVTQTPSHQVTQMGQEVILRCVPISNHLYFYWYRQILGQKVEFLVSFYNNEISEKSEIFDDQFSVERPDGSNFTLKIRSTKLEDSAMYFCASSGGQDEQFFGPGTRLTVL.

This clonotype is deemed medium-sized. V gene TRBV28 combines with J gene TRBJ1-2; D gene uncertain. This CDR3 comprises 13 residues. Trimming took 5 bases from V and 1 from J, leaving 8 bases between them. Germline V gives CDR1 MDHEN, CDR2 SYDVKM. The CDR3 nucleotides are TGTGCCAGCAGTAATGACGGTAACTATGGCTACACCTTC. Translation gives CASSNDGNYGYTF.

As for this clonotype: A much bigger clone sits one base away, suggesting this may be a read error. This sequence joins TRBV19 and TRBJ2-7; TRBD1 is a possible D gene (5 bases). The germline V and J ends were trimmed by 4 bases and 1 base, with 11 bases remaining between them. CDR1 is LNHDA, CDR2 SQIVND, per germline (reference sequence). CDR3 length equals 14 residues. The CDR3 protein is CASSTAGRSYEQYF. In DNA, the CDR3 is TGTGCCAGTAGTACCGCAGGGCGATCCTACGAGCAGTACTTC.

By frequency in the sample, this clonotype is medium-sized. The chain uses TRBV27 and TRBJ2-3; D perhaps matches TRBD2 (6 bases). The ends were cut back, 8 bases at V and 1 base at J, with 13 bases in the middle. The CDR3 contains 14 residues. In germline, CDR1 is MNHEY, CDR2 SMNVEV (reference sequence). CDR3 sequence reads: CASLRRVGTDTQYF. The CDR3 nucleotides are TGTGCCAGCCTGCGGAGGGTGGGCACAGATACGCAGTATTTT.

Sample share makes this clonotype large (0.1 to 1%). J is TRBJ1-2 and V is TRBV5-1, with 9 bases that match TRBD1. Losses at the gene ends were 0 bases for V and 4 bases for J; bases not matched to a gene: 1. CDR1 is SGHRS and CDR2 is YFSETQ in the germline V gene. The CDR3 spans 14 residues. This CDR3 reads CASSLVQGAYGYTF. The CDR3 DNA is TGCGCCAGCAGCTTGGTACAGGGGGCCTATGGCTACACCTTC.

The chain combines TRBV6-1 with TRBJ1-4; D not resolved. The CDR3 spans 11 residues. V lost 5 bases and J 8 bases, leaving 6 bases between the germline ends. Per germline, CDR1 MNHNS and CDR2 SASEGT. For the CDR3, the DNA is TGTGCCAGCAGTCCGGGAGAAAAACTGTTTTTT. Translated, it gives CASSPGEKLFF.

On this clonotype itself: The CDR3 does not end in the conserved phenylalanine or tryptophan, so this is likely a read error. This chain links TRBV7-9 with TRBJ1-1; possibly TRBD1 for D (6 bases). This CDR3 spans 16 amino acids. The germline CDR1 and CDR2 sequences are SEHNR and FQNEAQ (reference sequence). Trimming removed 5 bases from V and 1 base from J, with 17 bases in between. The CDR3: CASSLGSGATNTEAFL. DNA of the CDR3: TGTGCCAGCAGCCTGGGGTCAGGGGCGACGAACACTGAAGCTTTCCTT.

By sample share, this clonotype is medium-sized. The chain joins TRBV7-9 to TRBJ1-2; D gene unclear. The CDR3 extends over 14 amino acids. V was shortened by 5 bases and J by 3 bases, with 13 bases between the two germline ends. From germline, CDR1 is SEHNR and CDR2 FQNEAQ (reference sequence). The CDR3 coding sequence is TGTGCCAGCAGCGCCAGCGACGGTTACTATGGCTACACCTTC. Protein product: CASSASDGYYGYTF.

The count of this clonotype is one. This likely comes from a read error, as the CDR3 has no conserved phenylalanine or tryptophan at its end. The DNA is left out, because the CDR3 cannot be placed on it with certainty; the CDR3 is given as TCRdb lists it. J is TRBJ2-3 and V is TRBV3-1; TRBD2 reflects the table's D call only, with no check against the DNA. With termini counted, the CDR3 has 16 amino acids. Looked up from germline, CDR1 is LGHDT and CDR2 is YNNKEL (reference sequence). CDR3 in amino acids: CASSQLAGGGEQYFGP.

The table lists this clonotype with a few counts. This sequence may be a read error, since a much larger clone differs from it by one base. J is TRBJ2-3 and V is TRBV7-9; D unresolved. Trimming left V 1 base short and J 2 bases short, with 13 bases between. Germline V CDR1 and CDR2: SEHNR, FQNEAQ (reference sequence). The CDR3 contains 16 residues. For the CDR3, the DNA is TGTGCCAGCAGCTTAGGGTGGCAAGAATCCACAGATACGCAGTATTTT. Translated: CASSLGWQESTDTQYF.

For this clonotype: This may stem from a read error, because a much larger clone lies one nucleotide away. The CDR3 DNA sequence: TGTGTCAGCAGTTTAGGAGGAAAAACTGAAGCTTTCTTT. This encodes CVSSLGGKTEAFF. V gene TRBV28 combines with J gene TRBJ1-1; D unclear. The CDR3 loop spans 13 amino acids. Germline assignment: CDR1 MDHEN and CDR2 SYDVKM.

On this clonotype: This clone may be a read error of a much larger clone one base away. The rearrangement links TRBV6-5 to TRBJ2-5; possibly TRBD2 for D (5 bases). CDR1 and CDR2 from the germline V gene are MNHEY and SVGAGI. The V end lost 7 bases, the J end lost 6 bases, and 21 bases lay between the germline ends. The CDR3 is 15 residues long. The CDR3 loop reads CASIPGGHIVKTQYF. The CDR3 bases are TGTGCCAGCATTCCTGGAGGTCATATCGTGAAGACCCAGTACTTC.

This chain connects TRBV15 to TRBJ2-3; 15 bases map to TRBD2. The germline gives CDR1 LNHNV, CDR2 YYDKDF (reference sequence). CDR3 length: 15 amino acids. Trimming cost V 1 base and J 8 bases; bases outside gene matches: 1. The CDR3 here is CATSRGGLAGGTQYF. The CDR3 coding sequence is TGTGCCACCAGCAGAGGGGGACTAGCGGGAGGTACGCAGTATTTT.

By its share, this clonotype is medium-sized. The J gene is TRBJ2-3, the V gene TRBV6-4; TRBD2 aligns across 7 bases. J lost 0 bases, V lost 7 bases, and 10 bases had no gene match. Germline V gene sequence: CDR1 MRHNA, CDR2 SNTAGT. This CDR3 region has 16 residues. This chain's CDR3 is CASTFLLAQSTDTQYF. CDR3 in DNA: TGTGCCAGCACCTTTTTACTAGCGCAGAGCACAGATACGCAGTATTTT.

This clonotype was observed a handful of times. With a much larger clone just one base away, this may be a read error. The chain combines TRBV12-3 or TRBV12-4 with TRBJ1-2, with D perhaps TRBD1 (6 bases). The CDR3 loop spans 14 amino acids. CDR3 region: CANSLAQGNYGYTF. The CDR3 bases are TGTGCCAACAGTTTAGCTCAGGGGAACTATGGCTACACCTTC.

Remarks on this clonotype: This may come from a read error, since a much larger clone is one base off. The conserved phenylalanine or tryptophan normally closing the CDR3 is absent here, so this likely arose from a read error. The rearrangement joins TRBV18 to TRBJ1-2, with 9 nucleotides matching TRBD1. Germline-derived CDR1 and CDR2 are KGHSH and LQKENI. The V and J ends lost 2 bases and 1 base, in that order; junction bases with no gene match: 2. This CDR3 region has 15 residues. Here the CDR3 DNA reads TGTGCCAGCTCACCAGGGGACAGGGATAACTATGGCTACACCTCC. Translated, it gives CASSPGDRDNYGYTS.

By share of the sample, this clonotype is medium-sized. This sequence joins TRBV20-1 and TRBJ2-5, with TRBD2 matching 7 bases. Germline V gives CDR1 DFQATT, CDR2 SNEGSKA (reference sequence). The CDR3 is 15 residues long. With V trimmed by 0 bases and J by 3 bases, 7 bases remained unmatched. CDR3 bases: TGCAGTGCTAGAGATTTGAGGCTAGCGGAAGAGACCCAGTACTTC. This codes for CSARDLRLAEETQYF.

By sample fraction, this clonotype is medium-sized. The chain links TRBV11-2 to TRBJ1-2; possible D gene TRBD1, 5 bases. CDR3 length: 14 amino acids. V was clipped by 5 bases and J by 6 bases, with 16 bases between them. Per the germline V gene, CDR1 is SGHAT and CDR2 is FQNNGV. In DNA, the CDR3 is TGTGCCAGCAGCCTAACGACGGGGCTGGATGGCTACACCTTC. Translating it yields CASSLTTGLDGYTF.

The V gene is TRBV12-3 or TRBV12-4, the J gene TRBJ1-1, with D perhaps matching TRBD1 (6 bases). The CDR3 loop spans 14 amino acids. V was pared by 2 bases and J by 1 base, with 8 bases between. CDR3 loop: CASSLTGRNTEAFF. CDR3 DNA: TGTGCCAGCAGTTTAACAGGGAGGAACACTGAAGCTTTCTTT.

Comments on this clonotype: The junction shows a germline mismatch at one end, possibly a read error. The V gene is TRBV2, the J gene TRBJ2-1; D perhaps matches TRBD2 (6 bases). Germline loops: CDR1 SNHLY, CDR2 FYNNEI. The CDR3 covers 15 residues. The CDR3 spells CASRGDSHSYNGQFF. As DNA, the CDR3 is TGTGCCAGCAGGGGGGACTCCCACTCCTACAATGGGCAGTTCTTC.

By share of the sample, this clonotype is medium-sized. The rearrangement links TRBV3-1 to TRBJ1-5, with TRBD1 matching over 8 bases. V lost 1 base, J lost 5 bases, and 1 base stayed unmatched. This CDR3 spans 14 amino acids. From germline, CDR1 is LGHDT and CDR2 YNNKEL (reference sequence). The CDR3 region is CASSQGTGYQPQHF. The CDR3 region has the DNA TGTGCCAGCAGCCAAGGGACAGGGTATCAGCCCCAGCATTTT.

The chain links TRBV20-1 to TRBJ2-3; no reliable D call. Trimming removed 1 base from V and 2 bases from J, with 7 bases in between. Germline-derived CDR1 and CDR2 are DFQATT and SNEGSKA (reference sequence). The CDR3 sequence is 13 residues long. CDR3: CSARGDLTDTQYF. The CDR3 DNA reads as TGCAGTGCTAGAGGCGATCTCACAGATACGCAGTATTTT.

By frequency in the sample, this clonotype is medium-sized (0.01 to 0.1%). The genes are TRBV20-1 and TRBJ2-1; 14 bases agree with TRBD2. V shed 5 bases and J 8 bases; nucleotides not matched to a gene: 8. Per germline, CDR1 DFQATT and CDR2 SNEGSKA (reference sequence). CDR3 length equals 15 residues. The CDR3 reads CSAEPGTSGSDEQFF. The CDR3 region has the DNA TGCAGTGCTGAGCCCGGGACTAGCGGGAGTGATGAGCAGTTCTTC.

The chain combines TRBV11-2 with TRBJ2-3; no firm D call. Per germline, CDR1 SGHAT and CDR2 FQNNGV. Trimming took 9 bases from V and 3 from J, leaving 22 bases between them. The CDR3 covers 16 residues. In nucleotides, the CDR3 is TGTGCCAGTAGTATAGTAACGACCTGGAAGACAGATACGCAGTATTTT. Protein: CASSIVTTWKTDTQYF.